This TCR beta chain was sequenced during a study of cytomegalovirus exposure and HLA in healthy donors (dated by TCRdb to 2016 to 2017). With respect to the entire study: In an earlier analysis of about 560 of the donors, 250 to 300 Gb of sequence data and approximately 120 million unique TCR beta sequences from 180 million or so T cells were reported. Roughly 300 gigabases of sequencing data and approximately 91 million unique TCR sequences made up an early release that covered several hundred HLA-typed donors. Of the roughly 410 genotyped donors, over 80% were placed in the genetic ancestry cluster associated with self-reported Caucasian donors. The study aimed to test whether signatures of past pathogen exposure could be identified by cataloging public T cell receptors. The study profiled the T cell repertoires of around 700 subjects by immunosequencing and related them to cytomegalovirus serostatus. A separate validation cohort of roughly 130 different subjects was used in addition to the 666-subject first cohort. The study combined high-throughput TCR immunosequencing, statistical association of individual TCRs with disease status, and machine learning to predict cytomegalovirus infection status. A later analysis re-analyzed previously published TCR beta repertoires from roughly 630 donors and added high-resolution HLA genotyping to study TCR occurrence patterns. Rather than using new phenotypic data, the later analysis identified candidate immune exposures from TCR beta sequences and from how often those sequences occurred across donors. An earlier analysis of 587 of the donors used high-throughput TCR beta sequencing to judge whether each TCR beta V gene segment behaved as functional or pseudogenic. Donor age, sex, ethnicity and CMV serostatus were compiled together with the repertoire data. Genome-wide SNP genotypes for about three fifths of the roughly 700 donors were used in a later genetic analysis, which treated that subset as a discovery cohort. All discovery cohort repertoires had been generated using a single sequencing platform. Both class I and class II loci were covered by HLA typing, at four-digit resolution. The number of donors typed differed by locus, with about 629-630 for A, B, C, DRB1 and DQB1, around 560 for DQA1, over 600 for DPA1, and some 470 for DPB1. A handful of DR-DQ haplotypes were handled as single units for association and clustering because linkage in the cohort was strong. Among 398 genotyped donors of the cohort, an average of 235,054 unique TCR beta nucleotide sequences were sequenced per donor, 15% to 20% of them non-productive. Overall study results and their limits: When HLA alleles, especially DR and DQ, strongly co-occurred, TCR associations were difficult to assign to individual alleles. Because HLA typing was missing for some donors at each locus, association tests included only the typed subset. An association between a missense DCLRE1C variant and V-gene and J-gene trimming of TCR beta chains was found in a later genetic analysis and replicated in an independent cohort. Because counts were too low, about 17 rarely observed V segments, including chromosome 9 orphons, were excluded from the earlier analysis of 587 of the donors. A total of around 150 TCR beta chains were listed by the study as associated with cytomegalovirus. A further reported finding was that TCR beta sequences accurately predicted the HLA-A and HLA-B alleles for most subjects in the first cohort. In an earlier analysis of 450 to 750 of the donors, most TCR beta V segments appeared in productive rearrangements about 90% or about 30% of the time, broadly matching IMGT annotations. Most TCR sequences were seen in very few donors, while some public TCRs were found in many individuals. Roughly uniform sequencing depth across donors was assumed in presence/absence analyses, although this assumption may not hold. In this cohort, only TCR beta chains were sequenced, and detectable features were limited by the absence of alpha or paired-chain data. The 87-base-pair reads could not distinguish some IMGT-functional V segments, including TRBV6-2 and TRBV6-3, so those segments were excluded. According to the authors, the approach could potentially be generalized to other disease states and immunological phenotypes. A few of the identified cytomegalovirus-associated TCR beta chains were confirmed in vitro to be specific for cytomegalovirus antigens. The sequencing pipeline was judged likely to have produced a cluster of highly shared sequence variants as a technical artifact. Correlated functional status among segregating V segments might reflect linkage disequilibrium, but an unknown experimental factor could not be ruled out. The classifier was reported to diagnose cytomegalovirus status with high specificity and sensitivity in both the original cohort and the validation cohort. A later analysis reported that several top co-occurrence clusters appeared linked to parvovirus B19, influenza, CMV and Epstein-Barr virus. In a later analysis, TCR association rates were found to vary across HLA loci, with the most associated TCRs seen for DRB1 alleles and the fewest for HLA-C alleles. In a later analysis, around 17,000 TCR beta sequences were associated with specific HLA alleles at a false discovery rate of 0.05. Most CMV-associated TCR beta chains appeared to be HLA-restricted in a later analysis, and the HLA associations seemed to be driven largely by CMV exposure. In a later analysis, HLA-associated TCR beta chains were found to be more clonally expanded and to have lower generation probabilities than equally common non-associated chains. CMV serostatus was the only immune exposure information available for the cohort. Compared with the approximately 710-donor mean, donors in an Asian-associated ancestry cluster had fewer N-insertions in productive TCRs, according to a later genetic analysis.

Counted from cysteine to phenylalanine, this CDR3 has 15 amino acids. The kept DNA is CDR3 alone, 45 bases in frame from the first base. CDR1 and CDR2 were assigned from the germline V gene (reference sequence) as SGHNT and YYREEE. Trimming accounts for 4 bases at V and 4 bases at J, while the number of junction bases matched to no gene is 9. The cohort was made up of approximately 670 healthy bone marrow donors. Cohort members were all nominally healthy when sampled, although unrecorded immune exposures were likely present. The donor was CMV seronegative and was included in the group of about 400 seronegative cohort members. Every donor gave a peripheral blood sample, and the peripheral blood mononuclear cells from that sample were used for TCR beta sequencing. Genomic DNA was extracted from the blood cell samples with the Qiagen DNeasy Blood Extraction Kit. The library was made by the immunoSEQ multiplex PCR assay. The multiplex PCR relied on a mix of 60 forward primers for TCR Vbeta segments and 13 reverse primers for TCR Jbeta segments. A multiplex PCR assay on genomic DNA amplified the CDR3 region of rearranged TCR beta genes. On the Illumina HiSeq System, the amplified TCR beta libraries were sequenced as 87-base-pair reads. Processing in the source paper ran as follows. A later analysis counted some 80 million unique TCR beta chains across the 550 to 800 repertoires, and some 11 million of these chains were shared by at least two donors. To remove PCR and sequencing errors, raw reads were error-corrected and collapsed into unique sequences using a nearest-neighbor algorithm that merged closely related sequences. V, D and J gene segments were assigned by aligning CDR3 sequences to IMGT reference sequences. For a sequence to be retained, a match of at least six nucleotides to both a V gene segment and a J gene segment was required. A rearrangement counted as productive if the CDR3 had no stop codons and remained in frame with V and J, and every other rearrangement counted as non-productive. Following IMGT convention, CDR3 was defined as the stretch from the second conserved V-encoded cysteine up to the conserved J-encoded phenylalanine. The earlier analysis of about 500 of the donors excluded sequences that lacked an unambiguous match to a single V gene segment. An earlier analysis of several hundred of the donors called V segments functional above 56.7% productive rearrangements and segregating when the between-donor standard deviation exceeded 5%. To diagnose cytomegalovirus status from the catalog of TCR beta chain sequences, a statistical classification framework was built. In a later analysis, V and J genes were assigned by comparing TCR nucleotide sequences against IMGT/GENE-DB human TR gene sequences. In a later analysis, CDR3 sequences and most-parsimonious VDJ recombination scenarios were assigned using the TCRdist pipeline. A later analysis defined each TCR beta chain by its CDR3 amino acid sequence plus V-gene family, and excluded reads lacking a unique V-gene family. To address suspected cross-contamination and a sequencing artifact, a later analysis removed around 590 highly shared, low-generation-probability nucleotide sequences. A later analysis calculated a clonal expansion index for each public chain from normalized within-repertoire ranks of inferred template counts. In a later analysis, generation probabilities were computed using a VDJ recombination model fitted to out-of-frame rearrangements, and the results were checked against IGoR. In a later analysis, TCR-TCR, TCR-HLA and TCR-CMV co-occurrence was scored with hypergeometric tests, and a repertoire-size bias correction was applied to TCR pairs. To estimate false discovery rates, a later analysis permuted the HLA or CMV assignments 20 times. A later analysis grouped co-occurring TCRs with DBSCAN, adding TCRdist sequence similarity when clustering within HLA-allele-positive subsets. Repertoires with fewer than 30,000 or more than 120,000 public chains were left out of co-occurrence clustering, as were several repertoires with anomalous nucleotide sharing. TCRdb limited this immuneACCESS table to in-frame rearrangements with V and J called. A share of clones is missing; checked studies link under half to unresolved V genes, and the rest is unexplained. That table is the source of V, J and clone size, and D and trimming were worked out from the DNA. Across this sample there are under 150,000 clones, with about 80% seen only once. 4% of the sample goes to the ten largest clones.

With regard to this clone: This receptor's antigen is unknown. Nothing much larger sits one base from this clone, and base qualities are not available.

In this chain, TRBV5-4 is recombined with TRBJ1-2; 8 nucleotides in the junction match TRBD1. This receptor was obtained from a woman aged 40 to 50 in good health and CMV-seronegative. The sequenced sample was PBMCs. CDR3 sequence: CASSPKGTGVYGYTF. The DNA reads as follows: TGTGCCAGCAGCCCTAAGGGGACAGGAGTCTATGGCTACACCTTC.